Included here is one T cell receptor beta chain sequence, with context. As originally analysed: The assay estimated nucleated cells by amplifying reference gene primers. Clones were sequenced by immunoSEQ multiplex PCR, and TCRdb holds only the in-frame ones, with some missing. V, J and clone size derive from that table, while D and trimming were established from the DNA sequence. Of roughly 93,000 clones listed, 89% are singletons. The sample is drawn from a study of blood T cell repertoires in COVID-19. Study-level information: The United States, Italy and Spain provided the acute and convalescent COVID-19 samples. From T cells, B-cell-depleted T cells, or PBMCs came the material, which was cDNA or gDNA.

The J segment lost 3 bases and the V segment lost 6 bases, leaving 5 bases of the junction unmatched. Germline V gene data show CDR1 as MNHEY and CDR2 as SMNVEV (reference sequence). The CDR3 length is 15 residues. The clonotype was recovered from a man aged 50 or older with acute or convalescent COVID-19. The sequenced material came from peripheral blood. This sequence joins TRBV27 and TRBJ2-2; 9 nucleotides align to TRBD2. The CDR3 is CASSSGGIDTGELFF. Here the CDR3 DNA reads TGTGCCAGCAGCAGCGGGGGGATAGACACCGGGGAGCTGTTTTTT.